This T cell receptor (beta chain) was captured in a study of identical twins. Trimming removed 4 bases from V and 7 bases from J; junction bases left unmatched: 8. The CDR3 consists of 14 residues. Germline V gene sequence: CDR1 SQVTM, CDR2 ANQGSEA. This clonotype was recorded many times. Antigen specificity is unknown. Addition of a universal primer site occurred through template switching, and cDNA carried unique molecular identifiers. TCRdb called the 5' RACE reads again in MiXCR, with one record for every CDR3 protein. The data contain 410,000 or so distinct CDR3 sequences, approximately 17% of them singletons. Regarding the study as a whole: Out-of-frame alpha sequences shared between twins exhibited an excess of low generation probability.

The material sequenced was naive T cells sorted from blood. The chain joins TRBV29-1 to TRBJ2-3; 10 bases match TRBD2. The clonotype was recovered from a man in his forties or fifties in good health. CDR3 amino acids: CSVAMVAGGYTQYF. CDR3 bases: TGCAGCGTTGCAATGGTAGCGGGAGGTTATACGCAGTATTTT.